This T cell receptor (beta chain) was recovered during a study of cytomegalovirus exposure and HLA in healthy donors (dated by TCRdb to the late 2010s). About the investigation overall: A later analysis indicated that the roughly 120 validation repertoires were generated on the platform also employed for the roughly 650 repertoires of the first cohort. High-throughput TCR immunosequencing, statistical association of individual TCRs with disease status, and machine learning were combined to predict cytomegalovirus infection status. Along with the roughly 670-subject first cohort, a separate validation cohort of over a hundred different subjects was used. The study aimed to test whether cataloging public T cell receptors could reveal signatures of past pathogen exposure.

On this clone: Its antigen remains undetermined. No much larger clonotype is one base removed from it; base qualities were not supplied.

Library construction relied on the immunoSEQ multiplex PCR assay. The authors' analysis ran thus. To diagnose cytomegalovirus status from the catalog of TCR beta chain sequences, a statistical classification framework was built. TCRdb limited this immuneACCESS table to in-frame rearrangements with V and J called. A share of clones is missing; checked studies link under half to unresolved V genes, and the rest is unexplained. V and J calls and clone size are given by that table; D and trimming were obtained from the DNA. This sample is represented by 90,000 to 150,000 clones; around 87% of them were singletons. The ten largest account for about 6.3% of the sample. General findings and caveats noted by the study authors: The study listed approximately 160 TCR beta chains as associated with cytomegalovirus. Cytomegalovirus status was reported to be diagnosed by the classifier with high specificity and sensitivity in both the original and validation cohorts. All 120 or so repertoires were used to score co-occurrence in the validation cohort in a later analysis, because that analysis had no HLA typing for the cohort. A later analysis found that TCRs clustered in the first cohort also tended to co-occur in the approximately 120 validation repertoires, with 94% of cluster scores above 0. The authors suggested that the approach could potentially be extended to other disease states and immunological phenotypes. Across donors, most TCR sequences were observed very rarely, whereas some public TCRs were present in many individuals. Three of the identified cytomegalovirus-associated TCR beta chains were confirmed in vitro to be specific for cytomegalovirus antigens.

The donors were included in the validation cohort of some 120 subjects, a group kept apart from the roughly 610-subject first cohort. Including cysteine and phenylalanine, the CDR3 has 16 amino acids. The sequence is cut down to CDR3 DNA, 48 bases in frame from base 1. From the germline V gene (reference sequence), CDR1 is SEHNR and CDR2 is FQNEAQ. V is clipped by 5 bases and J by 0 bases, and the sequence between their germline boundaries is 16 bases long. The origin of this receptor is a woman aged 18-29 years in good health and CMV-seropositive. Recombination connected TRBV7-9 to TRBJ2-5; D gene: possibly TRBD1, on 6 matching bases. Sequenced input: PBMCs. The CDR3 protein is CASSGPGTMNQETQYF. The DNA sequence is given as TGTGCCAGCAGCGGACCCGGGACAATGAACCAAGAGACCCAGTACTTC. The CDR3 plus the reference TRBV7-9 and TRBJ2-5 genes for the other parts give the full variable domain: DTGVSQNPRHKITKRGQNVTFRCDPISEHNRLYWYRQTLGQGPEFLTYFQNEAQLEKSRLLSDRFSAERPKGSFSTLEIQRTEQGDSAMYLCASSGPGTMNQETQYFGPGTRLLVL.